Only a few counts were recorded for the clone carrying this TCR beta chain. The antigen remains undetermined. This sample stems from a study of beta chain features in type 1 diabetes. Germline-derived CDR1 and CDR2 are SGHVS and FQNEAQ. The CDR3 length is 13 residues. The V end was cut by 1 base, the J end by 7 bases, with 7 bases between. General study points: Patients with type 1 diabetes showed fewer VDJ junction insertions and more deletions.

Sequencing targeted expressed TCRB transcripts, as all isolated RNA had been reverse transcribed. The repertoire was sequenced with immunoSEQ multiplex PCR; TCRdb's copy has only in-frame clones and lacks some. The data show about 320,000 clones, less than 15% seen once. The V call is TRBV7-8, the J call TRBJ2-2; no firm D call. The receptor comes from a man aged 25 to 40 in good health. Sequencing was performed on central memory CD4+ T cells from blood. The CDR3 bases are TGTGCCAGCAGCTTAGTCCGAGACGGGGAGCTGTTTTTT. Amino acids: CASSLVRDGELFF.